The T cell receptor beta chain described here comes from a study of liver allograft versus peripheral blood T cells. As for the study in general: Within transplanted livers, the T cell receptor repertoires were examined and compared against the repertoires present in the peripheral blood of liver transplant recipients. General study points: Reportedly, liver allograft T cell receptor repertoires differed from peripheral blood ones.

For this clonotype: Its cognate antigen is unknown.

TCRdb re-called the reads through MiXCR, storing one row per CDR3 protein. The repertoire holds roughly 11,000 distinct CDR3 sequences, with about 23% as singletons. The ends were cut back, 4 bases at V and 6 bases at J, with 9 bases in the middle. CDR3 size: 13 residues. This TCR derives from a human patient who had a liver transplant. Some of the T cells may derive from the graft donor. This chain joins TRBV12-3 or TRBV12-4 and TRBJ1-4; D call uncertain. CDR3 protein: CASSSQAYEKLFF. The CDR3 nucleotides are TGTGCCAGCAGTTCCCAAGCGTATGAAAAACTGTTTTTT.